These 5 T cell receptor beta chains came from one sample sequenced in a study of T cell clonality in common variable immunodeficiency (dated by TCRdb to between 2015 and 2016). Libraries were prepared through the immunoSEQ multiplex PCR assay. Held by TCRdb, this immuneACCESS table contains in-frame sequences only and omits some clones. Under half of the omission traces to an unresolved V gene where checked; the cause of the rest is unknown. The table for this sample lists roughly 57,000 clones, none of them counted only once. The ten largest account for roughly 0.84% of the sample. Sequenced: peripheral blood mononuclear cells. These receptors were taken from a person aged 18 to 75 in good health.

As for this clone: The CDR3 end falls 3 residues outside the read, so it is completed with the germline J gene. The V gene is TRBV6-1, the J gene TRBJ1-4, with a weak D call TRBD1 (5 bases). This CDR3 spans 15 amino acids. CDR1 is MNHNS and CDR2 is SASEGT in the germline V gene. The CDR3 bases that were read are TGTGCCAGCAGTGCAGGGAGCTCCTATAATTCACCA. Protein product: CASSAGSSYNSP. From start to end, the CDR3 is CASSAGSSYNSPLFF.

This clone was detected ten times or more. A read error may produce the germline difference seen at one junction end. The DNA read from the CDR3 is TGCGCCAGCAGCCTGGGACAGACAAATGAAAAA. It codes for CASSLGQTNEK. The whole CDR3 protein reads CASSLGQTNEKLFF. The V call is TRBV4-2, the J call TRBJ1-4; 7 bases match TRBD1. Read data end 3 residues before the CDR3 end; the end is taken from the germline J gene. The germline V gene has CDR1 LGHNA and CDR2 YNFKEQ. The CDR3 is made up of 14 amino acids.

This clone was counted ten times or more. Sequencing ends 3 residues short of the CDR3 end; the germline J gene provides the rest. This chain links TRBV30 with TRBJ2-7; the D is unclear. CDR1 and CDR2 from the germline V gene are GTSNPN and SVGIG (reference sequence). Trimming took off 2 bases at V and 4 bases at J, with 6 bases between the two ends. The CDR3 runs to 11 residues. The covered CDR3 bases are TGTGCCTGGAGTAAAGGTTACGAG. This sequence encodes CAWSKGYE. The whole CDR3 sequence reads CAWSKGYEQYF.

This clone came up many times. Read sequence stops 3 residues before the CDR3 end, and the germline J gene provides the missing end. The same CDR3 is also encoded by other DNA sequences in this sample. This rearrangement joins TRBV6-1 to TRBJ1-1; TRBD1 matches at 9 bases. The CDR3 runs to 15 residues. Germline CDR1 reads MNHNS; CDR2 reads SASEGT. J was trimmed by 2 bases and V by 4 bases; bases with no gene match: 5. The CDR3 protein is CASSGLQGANTEAFF. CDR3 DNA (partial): TGTGCCAGCAGTGGCCTACAGGGGGCAAACACTGAA.

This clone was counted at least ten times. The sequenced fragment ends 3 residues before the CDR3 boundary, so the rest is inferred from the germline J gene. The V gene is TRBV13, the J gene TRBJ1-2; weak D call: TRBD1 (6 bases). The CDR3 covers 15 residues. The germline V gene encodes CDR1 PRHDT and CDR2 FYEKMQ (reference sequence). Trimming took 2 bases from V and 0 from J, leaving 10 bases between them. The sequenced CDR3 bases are TGTGCCAGCAGCTTACGGACAGCTACTAACTATGGC. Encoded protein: CASSLRTATNYG. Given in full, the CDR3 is CASSLRTATNYGYTF.